One and the same sample provided the 13 T cell receptor beta chains below, sequenced in a study of blood T cell repertoires in COVID-19. Clones were sequenced by immunoSEQ multiplex PCR, and TCRdb holds only the in-frame ones, with some missing. Here the sample spans around 150,000 clones, around nine tenths being singletons. Source material: peripheral blood. These receptors were taken from a woman in her forties with acute or convalescent COVID-19.

This chain joins TRBV9 and TRBJ1-1; D is undetermined. There are 13 residues in the CDR3. The V and J ends lost 5 bases and 3 bases respectively, with 11 bases between them. In germline, CDR1 is SGDLS, CDR2 YYNGEE. The CDR3 DNA reads as TGTGCCAGCAGAGACGATCGGGACACTGAAGCTTTCTTT. Encoded protein: CASRDDRDTEAFF.

The gene calls are TRBV28 and TRBJ2-7; D possibly corresponds to TRBD1 (5 bases). The CDR3 contains 16 residues. CDR1 and CDR2 from the germline V gene are MDHEN and SYDVKM. V was cut by 5 bases and J by 0 bases, with 17 bases left in between. The CDR3 protein is CASSLRVPQGSYEQYF. The CDR3 DNA follows: TGTGCCAGCAGTCTCAGGGTCCCTCAGGGCTCCTACGAGCAGTACTTC. Full variable domain (rest looked up from reference TRBV28 and TRBJ2-7): DVKVTQSSRYLVKRTGEKVFLECVQDMDHENMFWYRQDPGLGLRLIYFSYDVKMKEKGDIPEGYSVSREKKERFSLILESASTNQTSMYLCASSLRVPQGSYEQYFGPGTRLTVT.

This rearrangement joins TRBV19 to TRBJ2-6, with a weak D call TRBD2 (6 bases). The V gene lost 5 bases and the J gene lost 0 bases, with 14 bases spanning the gap. This CDR3 region has 17 residues. The V gene's germline CDR1 is LNHDA and CDR2 SQIVND (reference sequence). CDR3: CASSSGLRTSGANVLTF. The CDR3 bases are TGTGCCAGTAGTTCGGGACTGAGAACCTCTGGGGCCAACGTCCTGACTTTC.

The chain is built from TRBV21-1 and TRBJ2-1; the table gives TRBD2 as D, unverified against the DNA. TRBV21-1 is noted as a pseudogene. CDR3 length: 16 residues. CDR3 in DNA: TGTGCCAGCCGAAGGCTCCAGACGACTAGCTACAATGAGCAGTTCTTC. Its translation is CASRRLQTTSYNEQFF.

This clone was seen more than once but under ten times. The gene calls are TRBV24-1 and TRBJ1-5; D perhaps matches TRBD1 (5 bases). V was trimmed by 3 bases and J by 0 bases, leaving 23 bases between them. CDR1 and CDR2 from the germline V gene are KGHDR and SFDVKD. The CDR3 has 20 amino acids. CDR3 amino acids: CATSDPSCSGRWSSNQPQHF. CDR3 coding DNA: TGTGCCACCAGTGATCCATCCTGCTCAGGGAGGTGGAGTAGCAATCAGCCCCAGCATTTT.

This clone was picked up one time. The genes are TRBV7-9 and TRBJ1-2; D is undetermined. CDR1 is SEHNR and CDR2 is FQNEAQ in the germline V gene (reference sequence). V lost 0 bases and J lost 8, with 13 bases in between. The CDR3 runs 14 residues. The CDR3 region is CASSLASLISGYTF. The CDR3 nucleotides read TGTGCCAGCAGCTTAGCGTCCCTCATAAGCGGCTACACCTTC.

The rearrangement links TRBV4-3 to TRBJ2-1; TRBD2 agrees at 8 bases. CDR1 is LGHNA and CDR2 is YSLEER in the germline V gene. This CDR3 is 17 amino acids long. The trim removed 0 bases at V and 3 bases at J, leaving 7 bases unmatched. Written as DNA, the CDR3 is TGCGCCAGCAGCCAAGAGGTTGCGGGAGGTAACTACAATGAGCAGTTCTTC. It codes for CASSQEVAGGNYNEQFF.

The chain is built from TRBV28 and TRBJ2-2, with TRBD2 matching over 11 bases. J lost 2 bases, V lost 4 bases, and 6 bases had no gene match. Germline assignment: CDR1 MDHEN and CDR2 SYDVKM. The CDR3 consists of 17 residues. CDR3: CASSWGLAGGNTGELFF. The CDR3 nucleotides are TGTGCCAGCAGTTGGGGTCTAGCGGGGGGCAACACCGGGGAGCTGTTTTTT.

The sample holds a few counts of this clone. The chain links TRBV18 to TRBJ1-1; D might be TRBD1 (6 bases). This CDR3 has 17 amino acids. Germline V gene sequence: CDR1 KGHSH, CDR2 LQKENI. V was cut by 1 base and J by 0 bases, with 15 bases left in between. Here the CDR3 DNA reads TGTGCCAGCTCACCACGGTTAATGACAGGAGTGAACACTGAAGCTTTCTTT. This gives the protein CASSPRLMTGVNTEAFF.

V gene TRBV5-4 combines with J gene TRBJ1-1, with a possible D match to TRBD1 (5 bases). V shed 3 bases and J shed 10 bases, with 16 bases lying between them. CDR1 SGHNT and CDR2 YYREEE come from the germline V gene (reference sequence). The CDR3 is made up of 13 amino acids. The CDR3 loop reads CASSYRGGELAFF. CDR3 nucleotide sequence: TGTGCCAGCAGCTATCGCGGAGGGGAACTAGCTTTCTTT.

The chain couples TRBV27 to TRBJ2-3; the D gene is possibly TRBD2 (5 bases). The CDR3 consists of 15 residues. Trimming pared 1 base from V and 4 bases from J, leaving 12 bases between. The V gene's germline CDR1 is MNHEY and CDR2 SMNVEV (reference sequence). CDR3 nucleotides: TGTGCCAGCAGTTTATACGGACTCTCGTCAGATACGCAGTATTTT. It yields the protein CASSLYGLSSDTQYF.

The chain combines TRBV7-3 with TRBJ2-5; 12 bases line up with TRBD1. The germline V gene encodes CDR1 SGHTA and CDR2 FQGTGA. The CDR3 is 15 residues long. Trimming at V came to 5 bases and at J to 5 bases, leaving 6 bases not matched to a gene. CDR3 sequence reads: CASSPGQGAGETQYF. CDR3 nucleotide sequence: TGTGCCAGCAGCCCGGGACAGGGGGCGGGGGAGACCCAGTACTTC.

The genes are TRBV9 and TRBJ2-1, with 9 bases aligning to TRBD2. This CDR3 has 14 amino acids. Germline V CDR1 and CDR2: SGDLS, YYNGEE. V lost 2 bases, J lost 8 bases, and 5 bases stayed unmatched. The CDR3 loop reads CASSVGTSNYEQFF. CDR3 DNA sequence: TGTGCCAGCAGCGTTGGGACTAGCAACTATGAGCAGTTCTTC.